This T cell receptor beta chain was observed in a study of T cell responses to AZD1222 COVID-19 vaccine (dated by TCRdb to the early 2020s). Study-level background: A total of 233 trial participants underwent TCR sequencing, of whom approximately 210 received two doses of AZD1222 and some 26 received two doses of the MenACWY control vaccine. Trial participants were enrolled by age into subgroups of 18-55, 56-69 and 70-plus years, and about 150, 27 and 61 TCR-sequenced participants, respectively, were included in these subgroups.

The CDR3 regions of human TCRbeta chains were analyzed by immunosequencing. Turning to the authors' computational methods: Repertoire TCRs were matched against a reference library of SARS-CoV-2-specific TCRs generated with the MIRA antigen-specificity platform. Breadth meant the fraction of unique TCRs that were SARS-CoV-2-associated, whereas depth meant the fraction of total T cells that were SARS-CoV-2-associated. Using the MIRA data, every spike-specific TCR was mapped to the spike region that the TCR reacted to and assigned to either a CD4 or a CD8 class. Log10-transformed breadth and depth values were compared by one-way ANOVA with Sidak's multiple comparisons tests. Drawn from immuneACCESS, this table holds only the in-frame rearrangements with V and J called that TCRdb kept. Clones are partly lost; checked studies trace under half to an unresolved V gene and leave the rest unexplained. From that table come the V and J calls and clone size; the DNA was used to work out D and trimming. Recorded for this sample are roughly 50,000 clones; roughly 90% of them occurred a single time. Around 15% of the sample goes to the ten largest clones.

Findings and caveats that apply to the study as a whole: Because no day 14 peak-response samples were available, repertoires were characterized only after the peak T cell response. In the small 56-69-year group, the increase in depth fell short of significance, most likely because of low power. Reportedly, almost half of the unique spike-specific TCRs recognized epitopes lying outside the regions that are mutated in the B.1.351 and B.1.1.7 variants. Conclusions about previously exposed vaccinees are limited because only 5 or 6 AZD1222 recipients were SARS-CoV-2 seropositive at baseline. CD4 TCRs associated with the vaccine covered the entire spike protein, and the dominant responses were in regions 160-218 and 743-854. Most participants were white British and females outnumbered males, and the authors suggested that clonal diversity may have been underestimated. A significant rise in spike-specific TCR breadth and depth was observed after two AZD1222 doses relative to day 0 and relative to MenACWY recipients.

The germline V gene (reference sequence) yields SEHNR for CDR1 and FQNEAQ for CDR2. The CDR3 contains 12 residues, cysteine and phenylalanine counted. Only the CDR3 region is kept as DNA, spanning 36 bases read in frame from base 1. At the junction V is shortened by 1 base and J by 6 bases, with 6 bases in between. The sample's time point label is to be understood as: about 28 days (+/-7) after the second vaccine dose. Because spike-specific TCR depth and breadth did not differ between the two schedules, AZD1222 recipients who got a second dose at roughly 4 weeks were pooled with those who got a second dose at roughly 12 weeks. The vaccinee samples were drawn from two UK trials, COV001 and COV002, one of which was a single-blind randomized controlled phase 2/3 trial testing AZD1222 (ChAdOx1 nCoV-19) in healthy adults. For TCRbeta chain sequencing, PBMC samples were collected from trial participants at day 0 and at day 28 after the second dose.

As to this clone: Its specific antigen is unknown. There are no base qualities to consult, and no much larger clone falls within one base.

Sequenced material: peripheral blood, taken 28 days after the second AZD1222 dose. This clonotype was sampled from an adult who received the AZD1222 COVID-19 vaccine. The sequence links TRBV7-9 to TRBJ1-2, with a tentative D gene TRBD1 over 5 matching bases. The CDR3 here reads CASSLETDGYTF. The sequence in DNA is TGTGCCAGCAGCTTAGAGACAGATGGCTACACCTTC.